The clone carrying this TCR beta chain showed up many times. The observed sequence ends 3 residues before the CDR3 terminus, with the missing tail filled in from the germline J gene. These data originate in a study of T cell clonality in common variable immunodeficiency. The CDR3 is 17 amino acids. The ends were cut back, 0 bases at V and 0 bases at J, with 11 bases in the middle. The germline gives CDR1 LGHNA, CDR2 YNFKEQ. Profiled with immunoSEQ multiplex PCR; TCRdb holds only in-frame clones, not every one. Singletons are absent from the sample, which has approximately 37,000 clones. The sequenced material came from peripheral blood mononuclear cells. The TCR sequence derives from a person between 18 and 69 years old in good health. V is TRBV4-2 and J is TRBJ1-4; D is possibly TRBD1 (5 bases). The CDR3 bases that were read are TGTGCCAGCAGCCAAGAGCGGGGGGGATCAACTAATGAAAAA. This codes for CASSQERGGSTNEK. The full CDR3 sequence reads CASSQERGGSTNEKLFF.